This T cell receptor (beta chain) was documented in a study of beta chain features in type 1 diabetes. On the study more broadly: There were some 100,000,000 sorted cells examined across all samples. Study-wide points: A pattern of fewer insertions and more deletions at VDJ junctions was seen in type 1 diabetes patients. Comparison showed that naive, central memory and Treg TCRB repertoires appeared more similar among patients than among healthy donors. Significant though moderate, a shortening of TCRB CDR3s appeared in all four CD4+ subsets of Type 1 diabetes patients.

Sequencing targeted expressed TCRB transcripts, as all isolated RNA had been reverse transcribed. This table comes from immunoSEQ multiplex PCR, and its TCRdb copy is limited to in-frame clones, with some not included. The data contain 200,000 to 300,000 clones, roughly 10% of them singletons. Purities over 95% were achieved in all sorted populations. V was clipped by 4 bases and J by 4 bases, with 13 bases between them. The CDR3 spans 15 residues. In germline, CDR1 is LGHNA, CDR2 YSLEER. This clone was seen more than once but under ten times. No antigen is known for it. The chain recombines TRBV4-3 with TRBJ1-4; possible D gene TRBD1, 6 bases. The TCR sequence derives from a young man with type 1 diabetes. Input material: naive CD4+ T cells from blood. The CDR3, as DNA: TGCGCCAGCAGCCGCGGACAGCGCGATAATGAAAAACTGTTTTTT. It specifies CASSRGQRDNEKLFF.